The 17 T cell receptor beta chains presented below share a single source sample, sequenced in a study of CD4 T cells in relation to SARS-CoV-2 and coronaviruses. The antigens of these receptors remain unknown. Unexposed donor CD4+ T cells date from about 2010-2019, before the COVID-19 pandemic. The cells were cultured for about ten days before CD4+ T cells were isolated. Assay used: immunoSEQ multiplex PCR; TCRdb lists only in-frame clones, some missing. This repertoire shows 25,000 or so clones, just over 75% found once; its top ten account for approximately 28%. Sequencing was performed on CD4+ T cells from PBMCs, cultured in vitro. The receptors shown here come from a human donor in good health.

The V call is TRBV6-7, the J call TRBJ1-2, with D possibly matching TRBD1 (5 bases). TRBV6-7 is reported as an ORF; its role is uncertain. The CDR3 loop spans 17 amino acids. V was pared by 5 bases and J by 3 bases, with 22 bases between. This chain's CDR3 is CASSPPGPRAGDYGYTF. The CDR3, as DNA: TGTGCCAGCAGTCCCCCCGGTCCGAGGGCGGGGGACTATGGCTACACCTTC.

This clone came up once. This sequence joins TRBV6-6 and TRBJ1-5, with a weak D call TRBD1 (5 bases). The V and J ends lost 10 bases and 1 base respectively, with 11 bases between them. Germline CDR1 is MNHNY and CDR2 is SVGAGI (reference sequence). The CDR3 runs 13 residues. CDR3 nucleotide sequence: TGTGCCACAACAGGCGTCAGCAATCAGCCCCAGCATTTT. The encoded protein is CATTGVSNQPQHF.

CDR3 DNA sequence: TGTGCCAGTAACCCTAGCGGGAGCTCCTACAATGAGCAGTTCTTC. It codes for CASNPSGSSYNEQFF. The chain couples TRBV19 to TRBJ2-1; 10 bases align to TRBD2. Germline V CDR1 and CDR2: LNHDA, SQIVND (reference sequence). The V segment lost 7 bases and the J segment 0 bases; nucleotides outside the gene matches: 3. The length of the CDR3 is 15 residues.

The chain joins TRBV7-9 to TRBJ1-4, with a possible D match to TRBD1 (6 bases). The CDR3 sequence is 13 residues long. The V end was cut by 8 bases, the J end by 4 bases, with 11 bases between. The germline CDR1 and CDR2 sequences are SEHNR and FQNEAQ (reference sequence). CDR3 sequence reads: CASGRGVNEKLFF. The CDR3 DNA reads TGTGCCAGCGGCAGGGGCGTTAATGAAAAACTGTTTTTT.

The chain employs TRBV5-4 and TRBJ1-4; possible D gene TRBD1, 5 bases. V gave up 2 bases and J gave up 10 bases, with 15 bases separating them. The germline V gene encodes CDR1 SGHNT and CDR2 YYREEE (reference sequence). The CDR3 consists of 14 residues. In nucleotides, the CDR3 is TGTGCCAGCAGCTTTCAAGGGGTTGTCGGAAAACTGTTTTTT. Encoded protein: CASSFQGVVGKLFF.

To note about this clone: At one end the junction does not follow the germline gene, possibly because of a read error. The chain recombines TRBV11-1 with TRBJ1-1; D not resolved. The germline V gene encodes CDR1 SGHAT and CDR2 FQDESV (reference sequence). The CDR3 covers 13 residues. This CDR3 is CASSLYRNSEAFF. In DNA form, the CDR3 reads TGTGCCAGCAGCTTATACCGGAACTCTGAAGCTTTCTTT.

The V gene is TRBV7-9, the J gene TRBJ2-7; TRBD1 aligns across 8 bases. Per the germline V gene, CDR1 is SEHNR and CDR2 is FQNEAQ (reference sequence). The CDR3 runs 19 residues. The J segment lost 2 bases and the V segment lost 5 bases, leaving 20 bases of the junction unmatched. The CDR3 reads CASSLYFKGIAGGTYEQYF. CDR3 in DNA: TGTGCCAGCAGCCTATACTTTAAGGGGATCGCAGGGGGCACCTACGAGCAGTACTTC.

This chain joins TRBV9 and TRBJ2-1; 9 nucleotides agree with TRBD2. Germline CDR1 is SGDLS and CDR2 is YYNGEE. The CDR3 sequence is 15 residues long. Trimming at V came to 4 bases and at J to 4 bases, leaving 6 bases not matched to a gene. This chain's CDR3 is CASSPGGRVYNEQFF. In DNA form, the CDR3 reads TGTGCCAGCAGCCCAGGCGGGAGGGTTTACAATGAGCAGTTCTTC.

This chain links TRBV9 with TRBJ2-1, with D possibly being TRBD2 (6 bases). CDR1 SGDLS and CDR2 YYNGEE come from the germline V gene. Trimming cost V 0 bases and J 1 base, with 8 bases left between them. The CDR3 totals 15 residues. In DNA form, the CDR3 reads TGTGCCAGCAGCGTAGGTGGGAGGTCCTACAATGAGCAGTTCTTC. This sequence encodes CASSVGGRSYNEQFF.

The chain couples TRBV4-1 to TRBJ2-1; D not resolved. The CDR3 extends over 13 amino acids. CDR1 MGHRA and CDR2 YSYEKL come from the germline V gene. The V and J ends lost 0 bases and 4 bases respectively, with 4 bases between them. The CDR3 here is CASSQERYNEQFF. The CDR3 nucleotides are TGCGCCAGCAGCCAAGAAAGGTACAATGAGCAGTTCTTC.

The CDR3 is CASGLAGDSYNEQFF. The CDR3 DNA follows: TGTGCCTCGGGACTAGCGGGAGACTCCTACAATGAGCAGTTCTTC. This chain connects TRBV24-1 to TRBJ2-1, with TRBD2 identical over 14 bases. CDR1 is KGHDR, CDR2 SFDVKD, per germline. The CDR3 is made up of 15 amino acids. The ends lost 12 bases at V and 0 bases at J; junction bases unmatched: 3.

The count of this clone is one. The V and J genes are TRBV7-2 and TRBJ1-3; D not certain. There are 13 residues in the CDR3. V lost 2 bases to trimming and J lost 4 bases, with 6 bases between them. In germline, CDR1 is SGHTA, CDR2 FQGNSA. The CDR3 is CASSLTVGNTIYF. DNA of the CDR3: TGTGCCAGCAGCTTAACAGTAGGAAACACCATATATTTT.

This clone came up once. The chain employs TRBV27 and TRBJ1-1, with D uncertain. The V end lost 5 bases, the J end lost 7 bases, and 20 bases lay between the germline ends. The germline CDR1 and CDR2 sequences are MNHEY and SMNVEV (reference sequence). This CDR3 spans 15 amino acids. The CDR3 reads CASSPPAGRPLEAFF. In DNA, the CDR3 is TGTGCCAGCAGTCCCCCGGCCGGACGGCCACTTGAAGCTTTCTTT.

Here the CDR3 DNA reads TGCGCCAGCAGCGTCACAACCGGGGAGCTGTTTTTT. This codes for CASSVTTGELFF. The V and J genes are TRBV5-1 and TRBJ2-2; D unresolved. The V end was cut by 4 bases, the J end by 5 bases, with 6 bases between. CDR1 and CDR2 from the germline V gene are SGHRS and YFSETQ. This CDR3 spans 12 amino acids.

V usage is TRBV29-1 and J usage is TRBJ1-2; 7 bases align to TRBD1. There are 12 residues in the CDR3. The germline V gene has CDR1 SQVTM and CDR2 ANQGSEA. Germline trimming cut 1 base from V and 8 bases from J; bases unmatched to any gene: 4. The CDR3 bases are TGCAGCGTTGAAGCAGGGGGAGAGGGCTACACCTTC. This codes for CSVEAGGEGYTF.

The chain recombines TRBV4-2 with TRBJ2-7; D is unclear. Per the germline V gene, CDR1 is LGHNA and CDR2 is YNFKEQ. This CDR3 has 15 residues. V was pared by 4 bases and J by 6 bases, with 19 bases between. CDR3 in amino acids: CASSPEHGLGVEQYF. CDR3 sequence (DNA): TGTGCCAGCAGCCCAGAACATGGTCTAGGTGTCGAGCAGTACTTC.

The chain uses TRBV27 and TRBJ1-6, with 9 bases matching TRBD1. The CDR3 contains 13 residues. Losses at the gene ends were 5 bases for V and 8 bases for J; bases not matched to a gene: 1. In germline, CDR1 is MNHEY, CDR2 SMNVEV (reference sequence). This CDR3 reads CASSRTGDSPLHF. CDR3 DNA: TGTGCCAGCAGTAGGACAGGGGATTCACCCCTCCACTTT.